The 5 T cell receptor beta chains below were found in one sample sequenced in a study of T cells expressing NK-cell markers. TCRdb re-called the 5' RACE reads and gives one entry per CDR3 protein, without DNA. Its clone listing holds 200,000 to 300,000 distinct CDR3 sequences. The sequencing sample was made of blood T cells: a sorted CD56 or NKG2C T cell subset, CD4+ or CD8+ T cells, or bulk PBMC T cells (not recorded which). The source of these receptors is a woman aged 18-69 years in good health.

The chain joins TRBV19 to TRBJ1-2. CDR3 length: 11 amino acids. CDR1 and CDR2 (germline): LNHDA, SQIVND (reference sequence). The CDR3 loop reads CASRRAAGYTF.

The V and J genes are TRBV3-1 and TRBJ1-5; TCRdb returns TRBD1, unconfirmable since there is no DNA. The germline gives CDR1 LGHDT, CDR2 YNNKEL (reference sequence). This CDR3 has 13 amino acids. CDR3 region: CASSQDRVQPQHF.

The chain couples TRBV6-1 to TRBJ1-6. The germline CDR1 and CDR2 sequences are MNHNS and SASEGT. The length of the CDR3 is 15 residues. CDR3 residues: CASSEASQYNSPLHF.

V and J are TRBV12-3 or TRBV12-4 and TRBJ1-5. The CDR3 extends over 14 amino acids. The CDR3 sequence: CASSSAGGNQPQHF.

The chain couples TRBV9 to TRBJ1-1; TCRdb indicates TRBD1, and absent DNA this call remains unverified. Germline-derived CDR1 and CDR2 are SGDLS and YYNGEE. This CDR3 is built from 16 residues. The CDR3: CASSGYGGWMNTEAFF.